This is a list of T cell receptor beta chains from one sample in a study of vaccination and CD4 T cells after COVID-19. These receptors have no known antigen. MiXCR, run by TCRdb on the PCR reads, gives a single entry per CDR3 protein. Of roughly 13,000 distinct CDR3 sequences in the sample, approximately 45% were seen once. What was sequenced was cultured CD4+ T cells from blood. These receptors all stem from a human donor with COVID-19. CDR3s include the opening cysteine and the closing phenylalanine or tryptophan. A D gene is named only where the DNA matches it firmly. Rows may omit the clone size; those that give it use once, few, many or a size class.

d_call	clone_size	v_call	j_call	cdr3_aa	cdr3_nt
TRBD1	.	TRBV6-2/TRBV6-3	TRBJ2-2	CASPLIGTGNTGELFF	TGTGCCAGCCCTCTTATCGGGACAGGCAACACCGGGGAGCTGTTTTTT
TRBD1	.	TRBV28	TRBJ1-2	CAGYGTGLGGYTF	TGTGCCGGCTACGGGACAGGGCTCGGGGGCTACACCTTC
.	.	TRBV20-1	TRBJ1-5	CSVSTGYNQPQHF	TGCAGTGTTTCTACAGGTTACAATCAGCCCCAGCATTTT
.	.	TRBV5-6	TRBJ2-2	CASSLAGQGVVTGELFF	TGTGCCAGCAGCTTGGCTGGGCAGGGAGTAGTCACCGGGGAGCTGTTTTTT
TRBD2	.	TRBV19	TRBJ2-2	CASSILAGGTGELFF	TGTGCCAGTAGTATACTAGCGGGGGGAACCGGGGAGCTGTTTTTT
.	few	TRBV6-5	TRBJ1-1	CASSSPGNTEAFF	TGTGCCAGCAGTTCGCCAGGAAACACTGAAGCTTTCTTT
.	.	TRBV19	TRBJ1-2	CASSPRAGQGQNYGYTF	TGTGCCAGTAGTCCCCGGGCGGGGCAGGGACAAAACTATGGCTACACCTTC
.	.	TRBV6-4	TRBJ1-1	CASSEQGGTEAFF	TGTGCCAGCAGTGAACAGGGAGGCACTGAAGCTTTCTTT
TRBD1	few	TRBV5-1	TRBJ1-1	CASRDGTGEAFF	TGCGCCAGCAGAGACGGGACAGGGGAAGCTTTCTTT
.	.	TRBV15	TRBJ1-5	CATSRNTGILQPQHF	TGTGCCACCAGCAGGAATACAGGGATTCTTCAGCCCCAGCATTTT
TRBD2	few	TRBV7-7	TRBJ2-5	CASSFTAGGVMETQYF	TGTGCTAGCAGCTTCACAGCGGGGGGGGTAATGGAGACCCAGTACTTC
TRBD1	few	TRBV7-6	TRBJ1-1	CASSPPRGQMNTEAFF	TGTGCCAGCAGCCCCCCGCGGGGACAGATGAACACTGAAGCTTTCTTT
.	few	TRBV19	TRBJ2-1	CASNPQGGVSYNEQFF	TGTGCCAGTAACCCCCAGGGGGGCGTCTCCTACAATGAGCAGTTCTTC
.	.	TRBV19	TRBJ2-1	CASSRGTAYNEQFF	TGTGCCAGTAGTAGAGGGACTGCCTACAATGAGCAGTTCTTC
TRBD1	few	TRBV27	TRBJ1-5	CASRILGGSNQPQHF	TGTGCCAGCAGAATCTTAGGGGGCAGCAATCAGCCCCAGCATTTT
TRBD1	.	TRBV20-1	TRBJ2-3	CSARARDGTGGRDTQYF	TGCAGTGCTAGAGCCCGAGATGGGACAGGGGGCAGGGATACGCAGTATTTT
.	.	TRBV20-1	TRBJ2-7	CSAKGRGRSYEQYF	TGCAGTGCAAAGGGGAGGGGGCGCTCCTACGAGCAGTACTTC
.	.	TRBV20-1	TRBJ1-3	CSARDGQREQNTIYF	TGCAGTGCTAGAGATGGACAGCGAGAACAAAACACCATATATTTT
TRBD1	.	TRBV20-1	TRBJ1-2	CSAKTGGRWKNGYTF	TGCAGTGCCAAGACAGGGGGGCGGTGGAAAAATGGCTACACCTTC
.	.	TRBV30	TRBJ2-3	CACKGSRWGDTQYF	TGTGCCTGCAAGGGGAGTAGGTGGGGAGATACGCAGTATTTT
TRBD1	few	TRBV6-2/TRBV6-3	TRBJ1-5	CASRTGYDNQPQHF	TGTGCCAGCAGGACAGGGTACGACAATCAGCCCCAGCATTTT
.	.	TRBV18	TRBJ1-1	CASSPGTDTEAFF	TGTGCCAGCTCACCCGGGACTGACACTGAAGCTTTCTTT
TRBD1	few	TRBV6-2/TRBV6-3	TRBJ2-2	CASSRDRGPITGELFF	TGTGCCAGCAGCAGGGACAGGGGACCGATCACCGGGGAGCTGTTTTTT
.	.	TRBV9	TRBJ1-2	CASSVWTQANYGYTF	TGTGCCAGCAGCGTGTGGACTCAAGCTAACTATGGCTACACCTTC
.	.	TRBV15	TRBJ2-7	CATSRGAPSYEQYF	TGTGCCACCAGCAGAGGGGCGCCCTCCTACGAGCAGTACTTC
.	.	TRBV28	TRBJ1-4	CASSGGRGPRETNEKLFF	TGTGCCAGCAGTGGTGGGAGGGGCCCCCGGGAGACTAATGAAAAACTGTTTTTT
.	few	TRBV12-3/TRBV12-4	TRBJ2-2	CASRQGQTGELFF	TGTGCCAGCAGGCAAGGACAGACCGGGGAGCTGTTTTTT
TRBD2	.	TRBV6-1	TRBJ2-3	CASRGTISSTQYF	TGTGCCAGCAGAGGGACTATTTCTAGTACGCAGTATTTT
.	few	TRBV11-3	TRBJ1-1	CASSLSWTEAFF	TGTGCCAGCAGCTTATCATGGACTGAAGCTTTCTTT
.	.	TRBV6-1	TRBJ1-2	CASSTQGRRTGYTF	TGTGCCAGCAGTACGCAGGGTCGGAGGACGGGCTACACCTTC
.	few	TRBV7-2	TRBJ1-5	CASSLGGAQPQHF	TGTGCCAGCAGCTTAGGGGGAGCTCAGCCCCAGCATTTT
.	.	TRBV6-2/TRBV6-3	TRBJ2-7	CASSYGQFYSSYEQYF	TGTGCCAGCAGTTACGGACAGTTTTACAGCTCCTACGAGCAGTACTTC